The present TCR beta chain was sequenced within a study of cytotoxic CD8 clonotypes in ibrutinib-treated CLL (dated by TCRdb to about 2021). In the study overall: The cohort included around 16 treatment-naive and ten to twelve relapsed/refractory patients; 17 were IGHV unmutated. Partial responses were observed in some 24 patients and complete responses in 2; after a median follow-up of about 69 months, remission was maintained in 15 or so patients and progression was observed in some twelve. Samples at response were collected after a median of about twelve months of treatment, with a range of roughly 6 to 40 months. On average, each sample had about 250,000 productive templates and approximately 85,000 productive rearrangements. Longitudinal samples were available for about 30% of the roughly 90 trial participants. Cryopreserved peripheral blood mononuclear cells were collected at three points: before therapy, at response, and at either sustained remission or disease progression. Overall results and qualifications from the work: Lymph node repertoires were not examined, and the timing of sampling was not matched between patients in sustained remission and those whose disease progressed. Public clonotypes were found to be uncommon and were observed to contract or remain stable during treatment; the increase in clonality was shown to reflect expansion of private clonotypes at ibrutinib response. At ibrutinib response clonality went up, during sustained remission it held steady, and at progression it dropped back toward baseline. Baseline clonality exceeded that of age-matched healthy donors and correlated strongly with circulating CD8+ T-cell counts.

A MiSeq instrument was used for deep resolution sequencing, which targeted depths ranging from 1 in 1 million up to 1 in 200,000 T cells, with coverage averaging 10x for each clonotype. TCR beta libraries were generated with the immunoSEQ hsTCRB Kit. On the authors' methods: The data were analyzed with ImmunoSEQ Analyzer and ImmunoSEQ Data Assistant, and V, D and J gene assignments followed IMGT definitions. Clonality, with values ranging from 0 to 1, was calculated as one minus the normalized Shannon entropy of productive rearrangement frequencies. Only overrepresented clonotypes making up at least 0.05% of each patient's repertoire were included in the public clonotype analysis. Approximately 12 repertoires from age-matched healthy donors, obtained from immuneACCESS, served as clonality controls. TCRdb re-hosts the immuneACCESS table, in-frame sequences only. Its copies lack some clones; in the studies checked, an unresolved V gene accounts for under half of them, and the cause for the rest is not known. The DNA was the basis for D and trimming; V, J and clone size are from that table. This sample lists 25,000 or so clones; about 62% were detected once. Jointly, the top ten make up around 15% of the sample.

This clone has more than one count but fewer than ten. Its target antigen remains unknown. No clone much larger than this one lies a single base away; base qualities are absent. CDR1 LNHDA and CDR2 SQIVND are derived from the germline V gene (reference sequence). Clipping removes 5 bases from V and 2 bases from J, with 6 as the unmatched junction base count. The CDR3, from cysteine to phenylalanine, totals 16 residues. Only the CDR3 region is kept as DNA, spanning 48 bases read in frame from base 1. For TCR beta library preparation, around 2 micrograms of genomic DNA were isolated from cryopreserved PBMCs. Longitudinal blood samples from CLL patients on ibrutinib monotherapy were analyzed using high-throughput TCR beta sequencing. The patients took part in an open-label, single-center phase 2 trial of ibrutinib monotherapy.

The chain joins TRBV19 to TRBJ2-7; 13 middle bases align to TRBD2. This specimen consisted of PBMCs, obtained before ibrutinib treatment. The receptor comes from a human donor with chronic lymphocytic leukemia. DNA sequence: TGTGCCAGTAGTCCGACCGGGACTAGCGGGACCTACGAGCAGTACTTC. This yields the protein CASSPTGTSGTYEQYF.